Reported below is one T cell receptor (beta chain). This sample was included in a study of blood T cell repertoires in COVID-19. Cohort 3 donors were reported recovered after two negative PCRs, clearance, or symptom resolution. Only in-frame clones appear in the TCRdb table, and some are missing; sequencing was by immunoSEQ multiplex PCR. The table shows approximately 450,000 clones, with roughly nine tenths occurring only once. The CDR3 extends over 15 amino acids. Germline lookup yields CDR1 LNHNV and CDR2 YYDKDF (reference sequence). Trimming shortened V by 5 bases and J by 0 bases, and 13 bases separated the two germline ends.

The clonotype originates from a young man who had recovered from COVID-19. The chain couples TRBV15 to TRBJ1-2; D remains ambiguous. Source material: PBMCs or T cells enriched from blood (not recorded which). This chain's CDR3 is CATSLAVRANYGYTF. The CDR3 DNA follows: TGTGCCACCAGCCTCGCGGTCAGAGCTAACTATGGCTACACCTTC.